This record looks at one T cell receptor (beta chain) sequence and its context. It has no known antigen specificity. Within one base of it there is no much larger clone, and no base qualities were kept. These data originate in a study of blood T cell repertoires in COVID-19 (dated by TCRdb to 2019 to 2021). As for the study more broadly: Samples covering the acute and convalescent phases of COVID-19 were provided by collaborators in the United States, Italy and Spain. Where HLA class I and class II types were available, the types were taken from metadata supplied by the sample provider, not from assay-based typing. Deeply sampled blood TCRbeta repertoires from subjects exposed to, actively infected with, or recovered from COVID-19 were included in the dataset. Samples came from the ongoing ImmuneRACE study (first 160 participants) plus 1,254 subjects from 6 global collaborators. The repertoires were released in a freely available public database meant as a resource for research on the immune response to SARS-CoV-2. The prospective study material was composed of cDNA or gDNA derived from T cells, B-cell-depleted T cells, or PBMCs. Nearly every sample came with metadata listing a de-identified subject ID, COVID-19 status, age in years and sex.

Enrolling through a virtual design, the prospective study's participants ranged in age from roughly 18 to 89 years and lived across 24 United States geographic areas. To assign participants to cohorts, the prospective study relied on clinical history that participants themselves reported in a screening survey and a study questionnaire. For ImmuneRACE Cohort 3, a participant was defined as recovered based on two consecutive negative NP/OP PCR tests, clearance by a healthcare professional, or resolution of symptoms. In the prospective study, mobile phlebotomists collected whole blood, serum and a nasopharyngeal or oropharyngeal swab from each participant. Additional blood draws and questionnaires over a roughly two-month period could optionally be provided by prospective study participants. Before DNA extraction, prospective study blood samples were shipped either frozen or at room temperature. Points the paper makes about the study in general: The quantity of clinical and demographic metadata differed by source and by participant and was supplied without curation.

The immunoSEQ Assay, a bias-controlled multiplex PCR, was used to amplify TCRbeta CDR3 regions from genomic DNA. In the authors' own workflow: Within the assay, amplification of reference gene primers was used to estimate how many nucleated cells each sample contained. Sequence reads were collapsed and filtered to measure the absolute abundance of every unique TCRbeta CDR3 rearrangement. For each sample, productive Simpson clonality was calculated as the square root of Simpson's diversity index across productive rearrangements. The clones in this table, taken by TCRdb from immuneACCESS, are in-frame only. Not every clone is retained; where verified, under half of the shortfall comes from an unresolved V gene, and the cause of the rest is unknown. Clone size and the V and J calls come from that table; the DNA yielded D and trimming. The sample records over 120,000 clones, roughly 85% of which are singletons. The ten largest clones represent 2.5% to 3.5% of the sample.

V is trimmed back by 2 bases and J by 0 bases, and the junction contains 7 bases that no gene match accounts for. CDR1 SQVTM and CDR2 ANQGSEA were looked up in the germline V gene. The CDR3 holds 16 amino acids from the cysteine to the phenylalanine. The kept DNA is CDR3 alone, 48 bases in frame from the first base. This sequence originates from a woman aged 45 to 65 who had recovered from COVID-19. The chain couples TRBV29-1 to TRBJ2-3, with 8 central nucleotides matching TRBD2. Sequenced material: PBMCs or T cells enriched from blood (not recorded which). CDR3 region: CSVESGPGGSTDTQYF. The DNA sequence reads TGCAGCGTTGAATCGGGGCCGGGAGGGAGCACAGATACGCAGTATTTT.